The 20 T cell receptor beta chains presented below share a single source sample, sequenced in a study of blood T cell repertoires in COVID-19. Measured with immunoSEQ multiplex PCR; TCRdb has only the in-frame clones, and not every one. The sample lists fewer than 400,000 clones, 80% to 90% occurring once. Input material: PBMCs or T cells enriched from blood (not recorded which). Receptors were obtained from a man aged 25-45 years who had recovered from COVID-19.

The chain combines TRBV2 with TRBJ1-1; D is ambiguous. The V gene's germline CDR1 is SNHLY and CDR2 FYNNEI. There are 14 residues in the CDR3. The germline V and J ends were trimmed by 7 bases and 0 bases, with 12 bases remaining between them. The CDR3 bases are TGTGCCAGCACCCTAACAGATATGAACACTGAAGCTTTCTTT. Its translation is CASTLTDMNTEAFF.

This clone came up a few times. The V call is TRBV5-1, the J call TRBJ2-6; D possibly corresponds to TRBD2 (6 bases). CDR1 and CDR2 from the germline V gene are SGHRS and YFSETQ. V was shortened by 3 bases and J by 1 base, with 8 bases between the two germline ends. The CDR3 has 15 amino acids. The CDR3, as DNA: TGCGCCAGCAGCTGGGGGGTGTCTGGGGCCAACGTCCTGACTTTC. Translated: CASSWGVSGANVLTF.

The rearrangement uses TRBV4-2 and TRBJ2-1; D gene uncertain. Germline values: CDR1 LGHNA, CDR2 YNFKEQ. Deletions cut 4 bases from V and 0 bases from J, with 16 bases between. The CDR3 is 17 amino acids. The CDR3 loop reads CASSRSASTASYNEQFF. Written as DNA, the CDR3 is TGTGCCAGCAGCCGGTCCGCCAGTACCGCCTCCTACAATGAGCAGTTCTTC.

V gene TRBV12-3 or TRBV12-4 combines with J gene TRBJ1-1, with TRBD1 as a possible D gene (5 bases). Trimming took 2 bases from V and 7 from J, leaving 11 bases between them. There are 13 residues in the CDR3. The CDR3 bases are TGTGCCAGCAGTTTACGACAGAACCTTGAAGCTTTCTTT. This sequence encodes CASSLRQNLEAFF.

In this sample, this clone turned up once. The rearrangement links TRBV12-5 to TRBJ2-7; TRBD1 is a possible D gene (5 bases). V lost 3 bases and J lost 0, with 15 bases in between. The CDR3 sequence is 16 residues long. Germline V gene data show CDR1 as LGHNT and CDR2 as FRNRAP. The CDR3 sequence: CASGLSVGPASYEQYF. In DNA, the CDR3 is TGTGCTAGTGGTTTAAGCGTGGGGCCCGCCTCCTACGAGCAGTACTTC.

This clone has only a few counts. The chain uses TRBV7-9 and TRBJ1-4; no firm D call. V shed 4 bases and J shed 3 bases, with 12 bases lying between them. The CDR3 is 15 residues long. CDR1 and CDR2 (germline): SEHNR, FQNEAQ (reference sequence). For the CDR3, the DNA is TGTGCCAGCAGCTCCAGCTCACAGCCTAATGAAAAACTGTTTTTT. It specifies CASSSSSQPNEKLFF. Using reference TRBV7-9 and TRBJ1-4 for the parts outside the CDR3, the full variable domain is DTGVSQNPRHKITKRGQNVTFRCDPISEHNRLYWYRQTLGQGPEFLTYFQNEAQLEKSRLLSDRFSAERPKGSFSTLEIQRTEQGDSAMYLCASSSSSQPNEKLFFGSGTQLSVL.

This chain connects TRBV9 to TRBJ1-3, with 7 bases lining up with TRBD1. Germline CDR1 reads SGDLS; CDR2 reads YYNGEE. With 0 bases clipped from V and 3 bases from J, the junction kept 6 bases outside the gene matches. The CDR3 has 16 amino acids. The CDR3 is CASSVVEGAYGNTIYF. For the CDR3, the DNA is TGTGCCAGCAGCGTAGTGGAGGGGGCTTATGGAAACACCATATATTTT.

The V call is TRBV11-2, the J call TRBJ1-5, with 9 nucleotides matching TRBD1. Germline V gene data show CDR1 as SGHAT and CDR2 as FQNNGV. The ends lost 5 bases at V and 3 bases at J; junction bases unmatched: 11. CDR3 length: 17 residues. CDR3 sequence: CASSAGTGSSNNQPQHF. In nucleotides, the CDR3 is TGTGCCAGCAGCGCCGGGACAGGGAGTAGTAACAATCAGCCCCAGCATTTT.

This clone was seen once. The CDR3 sequence is CAISGGQGTYNEQFF. Written as DNA, the CDR3 is TGTGCCATCAGTGGGGGACAGGGAACCTACAATGAGCAGTTCTTC. The chain joins TRBV10-3 to TRBJ2-1; 9 bases fit TRBD1. Germline assignment: CDR1 ENHRY and CDR2 SYGVKD. This CDR3 has 15 amino acids. The V and J ends lost 4 bases and 2 bases, in that order; junction bases with no gene match: 3.

The chain couples TRBV19 to TRBJ1-3; 10 bases match TRBD1. CDR3 length: 16 residues. Germline CDR1 reads LNHDA; CDR2 reads SQIVND (reference sequence). After removal of 4 bases from V and 3 bases from J, the junction contained 6 bases not matched to a gene. CDR3 sequence: CASSSRQGARGNTIYF. CDR3 coding DNA: TGTGCCAGTAGTAGCAGACAGGGGGCGCGTGGAAACACCATATATTTT.

J is TRBJ1-2 and V is TRBV14; D may be TRBD1 (5 bases). Germline-derived CDR1 and CDR2 are SGHDN and FVKESK. The ends were cut back, 1 base at V and 4 bases at J, with 7 bases in the middle. The CDR3 runs to 13 residues. The CDR3 DNA sequence: TGTGCCAGCAGCCAAGTGGGGGGCTATGGCTACACCTTC. Amino acids: CASSQVGGYGYTF.

This chain connects TRBV27 to TRBJ1-1; no reliable D call. CDR1 and CDR2 from the germline V gene are MNHEY and SMNVEV (reference sequence). CDR3 length: 11 amino acids. Between the trimmed V and J ends, which lost 4 bases and 8 bases, there was a span of 8 bases. This CDR3 is CASSSGNEAFF. The CDR3 DNA follows: TGTGCCAGCAGTTCGGGGAACGAAGCTTTCTTT.

The V gene is TRBV11-2, the J gene TRBJ2-7, with 11 bases that match TRBD1. The length of the CDR3 is 14 residues. With 5 bases clipped from V and 5 bases from J, the junction kept 5 bases outside the gene matches. CDR1 is SGHAT, CDR2 FQNNGV, per germline. CDR3 coding DNA: TGTGCCAGCAGCCCGGACAGGGGGCGGAACGAGCAGTACTTC. This gives the protein CASSPDRGRNEQYF.

This chain connects TRBV7-8 to TRBJ2-7, with TRBD1 matching over 7 bases. The CDR3 totals 15 residues. Trimming cost V 3 bases and J 2 bases; bases outside gene matches: 7. Germline V gene data show CDR1 as SGHVS and CDR2 as FQNEAQ. Written as DNA, the CDR3 is TGTGCCAGCAGCTTCGGGACAGCCCTACCCTACGAGCAGTACTTC. As protein: CASSFGTALPYEQYF.

This rearrangement joins TRBV5-6 to TRBJ1-1; weak D call: TRBD1 (5 bases). The V gene lost 4 bases and the J gene lost 3 bases, with 19 bases spanning the gap. The germline V gene encodes CDR1 SGHDT and CDR2 YYEEEE. CDR3 length equals 16 residues. As DNA, the CDR3 is TGTGCCAGCAGCCCCCGCCGTATTCGGGGGGACACTGAAGCTTTCTTT. Translation gives CASSPRRIRGDTEAFF.

CDR3 DNA sequence: TGTGCCAGTAGTATCGGAGACGGTTGGGGGAGGCTCTCCTACGAGCAGTACTTC. Residues: CASSIGDGWGRLSYEQYF. The genes are TRBV19 and TRBJ2-7, with D possibly matching TRBD2 (6 bases). Trimming took off 3 bases at V and 0 bases at J, with 21 bases between the two ends. This CDR3 has 18 amino acids. Germline assignment: CDR1 LNHDA and CDR2 SQIVND (reference sequence).

The chain links TRBV27 to TRBJ1-5, with D possibly matching TRBD1 (6 bases). V lost 6 bases, J lost 0 bases, and 9 bases lay in between. CDR1 and CDR2 (germline): MNHEY, SMNVEV (reference sequence). This CDR3 comprises 14 residues. The CDR3 DNA reads TGTGCCAGCAGGAGGGGGAATAGCAATCAGCCCCAGCATTTT. Its translation: CASRRGNSNQPQHF.

V and J are TRBV7-2 and TRBJ2-7; 11 bases fit TRBD2. Germline V gene lookup returns CDR1 SGHTA and CDR2 FQGNSA. The CDR3 loop spans 14 amino acids. Trimming at V came to 6 bases and at J to 10 bases, leaving 11 bases not matched to a gene. The CDR3 DNA sequence: TGTGCCAGCAGTGCTAGCGGGGGGTGGGTCGAACAGTACTTC. This encodes CASSASGGWVEQYF.

The chain has TRBV29-1 and TRBJ1-1; TRBD1 agrees at 8 bases. The germline V gene has CDR1 SQVTM and CDR2 ANQGSEA. The CDR3 contains 13 residues. J gave up 0 bases and V 7 bases, and 4 bases lay outside the gene matches. CDR3 bases: TGCAGCGGAAAGACAGGGGTGAACACTGAAGCTTTCTTT. This codes for CSGKTGVNTEAFF.

The chain is built from TRBV11-1 and TRBJ1-3, with TRBD1 as a possible D gene (6 bases). With 3 bases removed from V and 0 bases from J, the gap between germline ends came to 9 bases. The CDR3 runs 15 residues. Germline V gene data show CDR1 as SGHAT and CDR2 as FQDESV (reference sequence). The CDR3 region has the DNA TGTGCCAGCAGCTTGGGGACAAGCTCTGGAAACACCATATATTTT. It specifies CASSLGTSSGNTIYF. Together with reference TRBV11-1 and TRBJ1-3, the CDR3 gives the full variable domain: EAEVAQSPRYKITEKSQAVAFWCDPISGHATLYWYRQILGQGPELLVQFQDESVVDDSQLPKDRFSAERLKGVDSTLKIQPAELGDSAMYLCASSLGTSSGNTIYFGEGSWLTVV.